Shown below are 7 T cell receptor beta chains from a single sample sequenced in a study of control samples from healthy donors and cancer patients. Clones were sequenced by immunoSEQ multiplex PCR, and TCRdb holds only the in-frame ones, with some missing. The sample lists roughly 88,000 clones, approximately 93% occurring once. Sequencing used blood. The receptors stem from a man aged 18 to 29 in good health.

The rearrangement links TRBV9 to TRBJ1-2; tentative D call: TRBD1 (5 bases). This CDR3 has 15 residues. The V end lost 3 bases, the J end lost 5 bases, and 17 bases lay between the germline ends. Germline-derived CDR1 and CDR2 are SGDLS and YYNGEE. DNA for the CDR3: TGTGCCAGCAGCGCCCCAGCGGGGGAAGCGTATGGCTACACCTTC. Translation: CASSAPAGEAYGYTF. The full variable domain, its missing parts supplied by reference TRBV9 and TRBJ1-2, is DSGVTQTPKHLITATGQRVTLRCSPRSGDLSVYWYQQSLDQGLQFLIQYYNGEERAKGNILERFSAQQFPDLHSELNLSSLELGDSALYFCASSAPAGEAYGYTFGSGTRLTVV.

This chain joins TRBV4-1 and TRBJ2-5; D is unclear. Trimming left V 1 base short and J 4 bases short, with 10 bases between. The germline gives CDR1 MGHRA, CDR2 YSYEKL. The CDR3 length is 14 residues. The CDR3 region has the DNA TGCGCCAGCAGCCAAGCGAGCGTCGGAGAGACCCAGTACTTC. It translates to CASSQASVGETQYF.

This chain links TRBV2 with TRBJ2-7; D gene uncertain. Germline V gene data show CDR1 as SNHLY and CDR2 as FYNNEI. The CDR3 is made up of 10 amino acids. The V and J ends lost 6 bases and 2 bases respectively, with 2 bases between them. The CDR3 protein is CASRPYEQYF. CDR3 nucleotide sequence: TGTGCCAGCAGGCCCTACGAGCAGTACTTC.

In its sample, this clone was seen once. J is TRBJ1-1 and V is TRBV19, with unresolved D. This CDR3 comprises 19 residues. V shed 6 bases and J shed 1 base, with 27 bases lying between them. The germline gives CDR1 LNHDA, CDR2 SQIVND (reference sequence). The chain's CDR3 is CASSPISVGGENPNTEAFF. CDR3 nucleotide sequence: TGTGCCAGTAGCCCAATATCAGTCGGAGGAGAGAACCCGAACACTGAAGCTTTCTTT. The full variable domain, in which reference TRBV19 and TRBJ1-1 provide the parts outside the CDR3, is DGGITQSPKYLFRKEGQNVTLSCEQNLNHDAMYWYRQDPGQGLRLIYYSQIVNDFQKGDIAEGYSVSREKKESFPLTVTSAQKNPTAFYLCASSPISVGGENPNTEAFFGQGTRLTVV.

This clone was counted once. V and J are TRBV4-2 and TRBJ2-1, with unresolved D. CDR3 length: 15 residues. Germline V gene lookup returns CDR1 LGHNA and CDR2 YNFKEQ. Trimming removed 0 bases from V and 2 bases from J, with 8 bases in between. The CDR3 DNA reads TGTGCCAGCAGCCAAGATTCGGCGGCCTACAATGAGCAGTTCTTC. It encodes CASSQDSAAYNEQFF.

The CDR3, as DNA: TGTGCCAGCATCCAGGACCTGAACACTGAAGCTTTCTTT. Residues: CASIQDLNTEAFF. The rearrangement links TRBV5-4 to TRBJ1-1; D gene ambiguous. Between the trimmed V and J ends, which lost 6 bases and 0 bases, there was a span of 9 bases. From germline, CDR1 is SGHNT and CDR2 YYREEE (reference sequence). CDR3 length equals 13 residues.

This chain uses TRBV4-1 with TRBJ1-6, with 7 bases lining up with TRBD1. Germline CDR1 MGHRA, CDR2 YSYEKL. The junction had 2 bases not matched to a gene; V was cut back by 3 bases and J by 0 bases. The CDR3 runs 16 residues. In nucleotides, the CDR3 is TGCGCCAGCAGCCAGCAGGGGGGCTCCTATAATTCACCCCTCCACTTT. Residues: CASSQQGGSYNSPLHF.